This note documents a single T cell receptor beta chain sequence. The target antigen is unknown. This specimen comes from a study of T cell responses to AZD1222 COVID-19 vaccine. Study findings and constraints: There were mostly white British donors and more females than males, and clonal diversity was possibly underestimated. Mapped onto spike, vaccine-associated CD4 TCRs spanned it and were dominant at 160-218 and 743-854.

Trimming at V came to 6 bases and at J to 0 bases, leaving 7 bases not matched to a gene. The CDR3 spans 15 residues. CDR1 is KGHSH and CDR2 is LQKENI in the germline V gene. The method was immunoSEQ multiplex PCR; TCRdb's version includes in-frame clones alone and lacks a portion of them. The sample contains 95,000 to 150,000 clones, about 88% of which appear only once. Whether given at about 4 or about 12 weeks, second doses were pooled. The receptor was derived from an adult who received the AZD1222 COVID-19 vaccine. The chain couples TRBV18 to TRBJ2-7; 8 bases are shared with TRBD1. Here the sequenced sample was peripheral blood, taken 28 days after the second AZD1222 dose. CDR3 loop: CASSPDRGGSYEQYF. The CDR3 DNA reads TGTGCCAGCTCGCCAGACAGGGGAGGCTCCTACGAGCAGTACTTC.